This T cell receptor (beta chain) was identified in a study of blood T cell repertoires in COVID-19. Study summary: Acute and convalescent COVID-19 specimens originated in the United States, Italy and Spain. From T cells, B-cell-depleted T cells, or PBMCs came the material, which was cDNA or gDNA.

CDR3 size: 15 residues. With 0 bases removed from V and 8 bases from J, the gap between germline ends came to 13 bases. Germline CDR1 is MNHNS and CDR2 is SASEGT. In the authors' methods: Scientists estimated how many nucleated cells there were by amplifying reference gene primers. Here immunoSEQ multiplex PCR was the method, and the copy in TCRdb shows in-frame clones only, minus some. That table supplies the V and J calls and clone size; D and trimming were determined from the DNA. The repertoire holds about 190,000 clones, with 89% as singletons. Sample: peripheral blood. The chain uses TRBV6-1 and TRBJ1-4; possibly TRBD1 for D (5 bases). This receptor was identified in a middle-aged man with acute or convalescent COVID-19. CDR3 nucleotides: TGTGCCAGCAGTGAAGCTGGCAGGGTAAAGGAAAAACTGTTTTTT. This gives the protein CASSEAGRVKEKLFF.